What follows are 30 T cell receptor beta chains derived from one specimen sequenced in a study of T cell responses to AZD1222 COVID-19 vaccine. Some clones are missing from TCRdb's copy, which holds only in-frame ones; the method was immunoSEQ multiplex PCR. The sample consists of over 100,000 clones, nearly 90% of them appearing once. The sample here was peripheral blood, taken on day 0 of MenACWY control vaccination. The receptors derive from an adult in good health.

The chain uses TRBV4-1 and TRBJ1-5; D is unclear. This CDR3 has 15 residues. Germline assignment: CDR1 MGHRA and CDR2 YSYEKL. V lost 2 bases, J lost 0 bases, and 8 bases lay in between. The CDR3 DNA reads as TGCGCCAGCAGCCAAAGCAGGCATAGCAATCAGCCCCAGCATTTT. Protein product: CASSQSRHSNQPQHF.

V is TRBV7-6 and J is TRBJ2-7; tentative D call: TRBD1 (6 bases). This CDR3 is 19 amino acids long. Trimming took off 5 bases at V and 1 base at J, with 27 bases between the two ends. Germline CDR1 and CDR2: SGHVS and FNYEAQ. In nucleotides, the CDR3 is TGTGCCAGCAGCCCTAATCCACGGGGTATGTCGGACAGATCCTACGAGCAGTACTTC. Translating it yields CASSPNPRGMSDRSYEQYF.

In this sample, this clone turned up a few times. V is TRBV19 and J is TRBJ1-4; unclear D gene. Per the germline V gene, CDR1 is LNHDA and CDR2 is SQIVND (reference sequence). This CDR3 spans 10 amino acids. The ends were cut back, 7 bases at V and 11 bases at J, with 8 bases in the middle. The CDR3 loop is CASISSKLFF. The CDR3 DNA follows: TGTGCCAGTATAAGTTCGAAACTGTTTTTT.

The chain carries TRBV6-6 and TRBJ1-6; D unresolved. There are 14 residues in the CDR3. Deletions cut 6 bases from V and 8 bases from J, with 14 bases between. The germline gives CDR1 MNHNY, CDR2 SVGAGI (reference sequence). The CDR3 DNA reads TGTGCCAGCAGGGAGTCGCCAGGTGATTCACCCCTCCACTTT. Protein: CASRESPGDSPLHF.

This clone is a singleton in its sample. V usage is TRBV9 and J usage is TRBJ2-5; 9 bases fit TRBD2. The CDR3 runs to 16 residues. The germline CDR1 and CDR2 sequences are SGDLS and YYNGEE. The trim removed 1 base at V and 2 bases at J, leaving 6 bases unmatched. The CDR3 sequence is CASSVSGLAGQETQYF. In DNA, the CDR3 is TGTGCCAGCAGCGTATCGGGTCTAGCGGGGCAAGAGACCCAGTACTTC.

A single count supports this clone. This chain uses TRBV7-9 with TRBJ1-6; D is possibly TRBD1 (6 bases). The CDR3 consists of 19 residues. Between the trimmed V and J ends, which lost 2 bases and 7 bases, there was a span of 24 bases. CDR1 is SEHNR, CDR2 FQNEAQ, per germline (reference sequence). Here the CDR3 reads CASSLWGAGQGRWNSPLHF. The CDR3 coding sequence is TGTGCCAGCAGCTTATGGGGGGCTGGTCAGGGGCGATGGAATTCACCCCTCCACTTT.

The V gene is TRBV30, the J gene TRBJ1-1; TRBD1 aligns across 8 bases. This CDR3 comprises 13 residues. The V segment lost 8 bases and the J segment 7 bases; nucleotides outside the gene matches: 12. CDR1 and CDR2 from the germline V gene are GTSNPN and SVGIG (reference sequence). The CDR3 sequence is CAREDRVRIEAFF. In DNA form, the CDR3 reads TGTGCCCGTGAGGACAGGGTGAGAATTGAAGCTTTCTTT.

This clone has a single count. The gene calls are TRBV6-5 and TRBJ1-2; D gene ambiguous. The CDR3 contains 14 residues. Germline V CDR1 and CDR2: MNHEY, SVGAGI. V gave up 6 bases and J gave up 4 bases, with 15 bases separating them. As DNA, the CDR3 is TGTGCCAGCAGCCCCGGTAGCATGAGCTATGGCTACACCTTC. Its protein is CASSPGSMSYGYTF.

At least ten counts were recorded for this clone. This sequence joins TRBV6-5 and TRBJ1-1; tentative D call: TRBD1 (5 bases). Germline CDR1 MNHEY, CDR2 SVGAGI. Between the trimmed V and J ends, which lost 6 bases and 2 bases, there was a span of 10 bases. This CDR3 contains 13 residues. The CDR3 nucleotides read TGTGCCAGCAGAAGGACACCTAACACTGAAGCTTTCTTT. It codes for CASRRTPNTEAFF.

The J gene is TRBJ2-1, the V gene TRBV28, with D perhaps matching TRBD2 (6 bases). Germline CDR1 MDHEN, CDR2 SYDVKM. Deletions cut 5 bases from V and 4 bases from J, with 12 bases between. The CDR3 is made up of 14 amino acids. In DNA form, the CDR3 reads TGTGCCAGCAGTCCAGGGACTGTTTACAATGAGCAGTTCTTC. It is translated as CASSPGTVYNEQFF.

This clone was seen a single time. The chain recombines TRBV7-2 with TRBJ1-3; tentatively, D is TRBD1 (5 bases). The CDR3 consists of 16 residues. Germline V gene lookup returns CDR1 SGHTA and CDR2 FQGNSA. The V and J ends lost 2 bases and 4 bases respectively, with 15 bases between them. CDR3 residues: CASSLSLGAGGNTIYF. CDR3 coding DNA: TGTGCCAGCAGCTTAAGCCTCGGGGCGGGAGGAAACACCATATATTTT. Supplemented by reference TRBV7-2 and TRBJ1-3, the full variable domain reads GAGVSQSPSNKVTEKGKDVELRCDPISGHTALYWYRQSLGQGLEFLIYFQGNSAPDKSGLPSDRFSAERTGGSVSTLTIQRTQQEDSAVYLCASSLSLGAGGNTIYFGEGSWLTVV.

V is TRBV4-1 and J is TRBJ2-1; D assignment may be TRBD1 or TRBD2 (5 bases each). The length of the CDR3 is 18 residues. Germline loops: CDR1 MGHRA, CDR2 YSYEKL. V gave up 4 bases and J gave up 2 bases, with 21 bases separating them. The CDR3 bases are TGCGCCAGCAGCCTCCGGGGCGGCAGGGAAGGCCCCTACAATGAGCAGTTCTTC. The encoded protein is CASSLRGGREGPYNEQFF.

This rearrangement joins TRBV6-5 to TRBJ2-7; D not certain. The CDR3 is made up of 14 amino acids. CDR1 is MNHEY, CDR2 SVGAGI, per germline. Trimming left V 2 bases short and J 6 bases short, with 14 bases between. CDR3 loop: CASSYRAVPTEQYF. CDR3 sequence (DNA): TGTGCCAGCAGTTACAGGGCAGTCCCCACCGAGCAGTACTTC.

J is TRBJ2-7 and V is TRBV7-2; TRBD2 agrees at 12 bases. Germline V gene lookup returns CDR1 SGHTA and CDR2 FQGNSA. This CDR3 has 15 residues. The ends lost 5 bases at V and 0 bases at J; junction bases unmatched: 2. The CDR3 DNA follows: TGTGCCAGCAGCAAACTAGCGGGAGGCTCCTACGAGCAGTACTTC. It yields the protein CASSKLAGGSYEQYF.

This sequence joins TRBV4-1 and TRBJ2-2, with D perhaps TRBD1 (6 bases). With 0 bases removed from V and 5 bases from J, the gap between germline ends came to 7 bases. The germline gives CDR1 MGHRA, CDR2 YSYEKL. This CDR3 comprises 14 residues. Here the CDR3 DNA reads TGCGCCAGCAGCCAAGACAGGGGTACCGGGGAGCTGTTTTTT. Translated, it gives CASSQDRGTGELFF.

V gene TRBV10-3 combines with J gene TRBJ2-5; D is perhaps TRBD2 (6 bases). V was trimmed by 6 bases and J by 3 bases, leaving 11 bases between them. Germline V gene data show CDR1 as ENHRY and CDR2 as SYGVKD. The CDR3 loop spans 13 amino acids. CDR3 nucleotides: TGTGCCATCAGCCCAGCGGGTAAAGAGACCCAGTACTTC. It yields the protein CAISPAGKETQYF.

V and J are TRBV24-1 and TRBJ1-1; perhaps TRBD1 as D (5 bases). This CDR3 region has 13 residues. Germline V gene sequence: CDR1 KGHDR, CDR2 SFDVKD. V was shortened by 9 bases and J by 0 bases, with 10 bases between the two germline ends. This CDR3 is CATSTAMNTEAFF. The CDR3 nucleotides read TGTGCCACCTCGACAGCCATGAACACTGAAGCTTTCTTT.

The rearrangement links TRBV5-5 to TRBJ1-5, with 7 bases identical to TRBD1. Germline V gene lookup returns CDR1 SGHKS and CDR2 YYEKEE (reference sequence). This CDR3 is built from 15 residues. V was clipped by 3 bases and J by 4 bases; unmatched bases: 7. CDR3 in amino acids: CASSWEQGGNQPQHF. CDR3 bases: TGTGCCAGCAGCTGGGAGCAGGGGGGGAATCAGCCCCAGCATTTT.

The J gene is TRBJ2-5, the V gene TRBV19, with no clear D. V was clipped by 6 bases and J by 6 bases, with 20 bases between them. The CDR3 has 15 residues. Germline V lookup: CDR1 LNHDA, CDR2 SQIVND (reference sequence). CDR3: CASSPGSTQEKTQYF. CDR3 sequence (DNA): TGTGCCAGTAGCCCCGGGTCAACTCAGGAGAAGACCCAGTACTTC.

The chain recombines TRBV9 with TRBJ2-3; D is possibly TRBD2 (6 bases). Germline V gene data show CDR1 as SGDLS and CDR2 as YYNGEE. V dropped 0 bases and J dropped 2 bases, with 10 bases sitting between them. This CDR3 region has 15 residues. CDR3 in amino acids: CASSVAGTFTDTQYF. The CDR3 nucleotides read TGTGCCAGCAGCGTAGCGGGGACTTTCACAGATACGCAGTATTTT.

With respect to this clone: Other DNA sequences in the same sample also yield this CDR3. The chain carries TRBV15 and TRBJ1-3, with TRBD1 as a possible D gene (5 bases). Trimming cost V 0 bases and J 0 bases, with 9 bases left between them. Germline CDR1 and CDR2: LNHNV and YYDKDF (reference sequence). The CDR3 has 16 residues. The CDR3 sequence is CATSRDRGSSGNTIYF. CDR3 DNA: TGTGCCACCAGCAGAGATCGGGGGAGCTCTGGAAACACCATATATTTT.

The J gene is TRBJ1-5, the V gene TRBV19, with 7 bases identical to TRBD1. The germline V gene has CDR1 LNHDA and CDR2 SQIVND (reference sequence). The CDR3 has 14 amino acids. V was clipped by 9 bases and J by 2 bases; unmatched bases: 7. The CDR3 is CASHHRGRNQPQHF. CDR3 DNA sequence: TGTGCCAGCCACCACAGGGGACGCAATCAGCCCCAGCATTTT.

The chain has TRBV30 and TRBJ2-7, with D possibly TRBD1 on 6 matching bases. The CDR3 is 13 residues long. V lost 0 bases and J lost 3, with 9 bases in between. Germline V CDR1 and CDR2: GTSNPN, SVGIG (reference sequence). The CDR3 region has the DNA TGTGCCTGGAGTGTCGGGACACTCTACGAGCAGTACTTC. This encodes CAWSVGTLYEQYF.

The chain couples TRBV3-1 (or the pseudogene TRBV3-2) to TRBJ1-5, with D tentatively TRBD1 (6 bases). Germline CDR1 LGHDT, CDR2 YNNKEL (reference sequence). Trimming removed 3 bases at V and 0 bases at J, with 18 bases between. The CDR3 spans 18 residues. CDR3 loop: CASSHSTGQENSNQPQHF. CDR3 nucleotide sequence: TGTGCCAGCAGCCACAGTACAGGGCAAGAGAATAGCAATCAGCCCCAGCATTTT.

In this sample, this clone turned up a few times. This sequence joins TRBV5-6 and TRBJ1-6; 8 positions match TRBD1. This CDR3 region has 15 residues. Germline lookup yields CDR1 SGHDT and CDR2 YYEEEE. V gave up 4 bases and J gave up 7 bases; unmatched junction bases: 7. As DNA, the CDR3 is TGTGCCAGCAGCCTGCAGCCAGGGGGCAATTCACCCCTCCACTTT. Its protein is CASSLQPGGNSPLHF.

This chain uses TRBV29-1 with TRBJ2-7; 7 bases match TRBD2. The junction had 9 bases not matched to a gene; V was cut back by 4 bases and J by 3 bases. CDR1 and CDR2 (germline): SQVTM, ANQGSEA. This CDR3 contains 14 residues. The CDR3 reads CSVVGTGGNYEQYF. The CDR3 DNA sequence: TGCAGCGTTGTAGGGACGGGGGGTAACTACGAGCAGTACTTC.

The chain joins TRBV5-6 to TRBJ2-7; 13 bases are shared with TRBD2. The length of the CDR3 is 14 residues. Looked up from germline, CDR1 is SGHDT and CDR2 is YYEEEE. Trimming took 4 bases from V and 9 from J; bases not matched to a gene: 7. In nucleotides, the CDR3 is TGTGCCAGCAGCACTGGACTAGCGGGAGATGGGCAGTACTTC. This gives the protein CASSTGLAGDGQYF.

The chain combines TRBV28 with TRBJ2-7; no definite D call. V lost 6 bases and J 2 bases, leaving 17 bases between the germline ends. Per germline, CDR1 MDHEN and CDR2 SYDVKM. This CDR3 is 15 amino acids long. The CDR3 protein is CASRARMGRAYEQYF. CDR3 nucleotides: TGTGCCAGCAGAGCTCGGATGGGCCGCGCCTACGAGCAGTACTTC.

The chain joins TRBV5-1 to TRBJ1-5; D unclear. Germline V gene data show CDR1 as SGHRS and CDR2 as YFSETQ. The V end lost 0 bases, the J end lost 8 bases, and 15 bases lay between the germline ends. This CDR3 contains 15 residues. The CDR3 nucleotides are TGCGCCAGCAGCTTGGCCGGAGGGCCCCTCGAGCCCCAGCATTTT. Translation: CASSLAGGPLEPQHF.

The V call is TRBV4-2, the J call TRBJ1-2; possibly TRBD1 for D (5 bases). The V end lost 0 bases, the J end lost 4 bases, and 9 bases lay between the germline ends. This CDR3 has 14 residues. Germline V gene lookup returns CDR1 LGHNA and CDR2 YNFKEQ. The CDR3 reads CASSQDRTSYGYTF. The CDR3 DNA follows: TGTGCCAGCAGCCAAGACCGGACAAGCTATGGCTACACCTTC.